This T cell receptor beta chain was identified in a study of T cells in Graves' hyperthyroidism and ophthalmopathy. Study observations and caveats: Most thyroid clonotypes with frequency above 0.001 were detected in blood.

What was amplified from RNA transcripts were TCR beta CDR3 regions. TCR CDR3 underwent first-round RT-PCR with the HTBI primer set. TCRdb reanalysed the multiplex PCR reads using MiXCR and keeps one entry per CDR3 protein. The table shows about 640,000 distinct CDR3 sequences, with roughly 20% occurring only once. Patients were excluded for uncontrolled infection, other autoimmune disease, pregnancy or lactation. PBMCs were derived from around 10 ml fresh peripheral blood. Details on this clonotype: What it binds is not known.

V was cut by 5 bases and J by 4 bases, with 12 bases left in between. The germline V gene has CDR1 MDHEN and CDR2 SYDVKM. This CDR3 contains 15 residues. This sequence joins TRBV28 and TRBJ1-6, with D uncertain. The receptor comes from a man aged 25 to 40 with Graves' ophthalmopathy. Sequenced material: blood. The CDR3 DNA reads as TGTGCCAGCAGTCCCCGTGGGAGGTATAATTCACCCCTCCACTTT. Protein sequence: CASSPRGRYNSPLHF.